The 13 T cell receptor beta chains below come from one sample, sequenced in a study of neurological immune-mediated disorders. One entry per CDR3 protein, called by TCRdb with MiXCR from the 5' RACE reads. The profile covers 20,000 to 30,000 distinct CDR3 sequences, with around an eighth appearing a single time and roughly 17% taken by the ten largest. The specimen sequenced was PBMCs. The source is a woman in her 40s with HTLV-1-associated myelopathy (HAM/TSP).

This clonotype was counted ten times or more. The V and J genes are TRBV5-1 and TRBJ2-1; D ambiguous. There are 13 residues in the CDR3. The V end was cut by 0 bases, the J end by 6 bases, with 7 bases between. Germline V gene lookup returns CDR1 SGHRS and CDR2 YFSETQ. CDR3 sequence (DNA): TGCGCCAGCAGCTTGGACCAGACCAATGAGCAGTTCTTC. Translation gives CASSLDQTNEQFF.

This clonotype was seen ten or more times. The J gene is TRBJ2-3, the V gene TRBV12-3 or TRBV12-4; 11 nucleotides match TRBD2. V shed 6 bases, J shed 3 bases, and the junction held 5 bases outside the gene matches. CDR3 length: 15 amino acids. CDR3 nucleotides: TGTGCCAGCAGATATAGCGGGGGGGGAACAGATACGCAGTATTTT. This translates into CASRYSGGGTDTQYF.

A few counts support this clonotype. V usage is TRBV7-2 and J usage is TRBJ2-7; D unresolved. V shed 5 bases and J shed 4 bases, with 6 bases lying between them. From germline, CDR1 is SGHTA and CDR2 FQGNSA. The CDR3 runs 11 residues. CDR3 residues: CASSDRYEQYF. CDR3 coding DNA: TGTGCCAGCAGCGATCGTTACGAGCAGTACTTC.

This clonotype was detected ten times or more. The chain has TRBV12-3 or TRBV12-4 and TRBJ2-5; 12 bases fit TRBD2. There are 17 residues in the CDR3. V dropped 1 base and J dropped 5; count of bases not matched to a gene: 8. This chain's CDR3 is CASSLGGTSGPWETQYF. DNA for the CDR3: TGTGCCAGCAGTTTAGGAGGGACTAGCGGGCCATGGGAGACCCAGTACTTC.

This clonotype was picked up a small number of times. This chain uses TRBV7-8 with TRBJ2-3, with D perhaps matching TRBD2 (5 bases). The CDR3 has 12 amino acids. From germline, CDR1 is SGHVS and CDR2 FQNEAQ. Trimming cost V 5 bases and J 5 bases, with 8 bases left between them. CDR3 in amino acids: CASSHREDTQYF. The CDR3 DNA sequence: TGTGCCAGCAGCCACCGGGAAGATACGCAGTATTTT.

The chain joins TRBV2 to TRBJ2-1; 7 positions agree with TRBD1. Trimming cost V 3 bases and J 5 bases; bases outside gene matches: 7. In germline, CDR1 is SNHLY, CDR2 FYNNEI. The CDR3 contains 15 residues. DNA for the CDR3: TGTGCCAGCAGTGAGGTTGGGACAGCTAACAATGAGCAGTTCTTC. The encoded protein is CASSEVGTANNEQFF.

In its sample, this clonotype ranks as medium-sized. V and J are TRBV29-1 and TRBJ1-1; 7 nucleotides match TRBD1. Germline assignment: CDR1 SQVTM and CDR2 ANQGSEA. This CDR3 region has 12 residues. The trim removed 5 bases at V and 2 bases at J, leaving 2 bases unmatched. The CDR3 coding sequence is TGCAGCGTTAGACAGGGAAACACTGAAGCTTTCTTT. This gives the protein CSVRQGNTEAFF.

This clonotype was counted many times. The CDR3 DNA follows: TGTGCCACCAGCAAAACACCTCAAGAGACCCAGTACTTC. It yields the protein CATSKTPQETQYF. The gene calls are TRBV15 and TRBJ2-5; D gene uncertain. V shed 4 bases and J shed 2 bases, with 8 bases lying between them. The V gene's germline CDR1 is LNHNV and CDR2 YYDKDF (reference sequence). This CDR3 has 13 amino acids.

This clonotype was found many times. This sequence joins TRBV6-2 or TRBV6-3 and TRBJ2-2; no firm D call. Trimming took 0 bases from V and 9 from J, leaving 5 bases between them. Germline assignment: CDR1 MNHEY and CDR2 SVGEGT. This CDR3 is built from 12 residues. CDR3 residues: CASSYSGWELFF. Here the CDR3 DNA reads TGTGCCAGCAGTTACTCGGGATGGGAGCTGTTTTTT.

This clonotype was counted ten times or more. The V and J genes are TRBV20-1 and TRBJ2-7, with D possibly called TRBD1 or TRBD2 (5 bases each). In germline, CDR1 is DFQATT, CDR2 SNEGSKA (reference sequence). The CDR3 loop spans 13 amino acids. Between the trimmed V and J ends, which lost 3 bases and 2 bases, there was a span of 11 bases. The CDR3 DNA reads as TGCAGTGCTAGGGGGCTGGAGGCCTACGAGCAGTACTTC. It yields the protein CSARGLEAYEQYF.

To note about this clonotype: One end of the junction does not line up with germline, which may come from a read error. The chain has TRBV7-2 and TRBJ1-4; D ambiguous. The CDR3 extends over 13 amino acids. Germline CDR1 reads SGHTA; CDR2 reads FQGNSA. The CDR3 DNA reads TGTGTCAGCAGCTTTGGTCCAAATGAAAAAATGTTTTTT. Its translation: CVSSFGPNEKMFF.

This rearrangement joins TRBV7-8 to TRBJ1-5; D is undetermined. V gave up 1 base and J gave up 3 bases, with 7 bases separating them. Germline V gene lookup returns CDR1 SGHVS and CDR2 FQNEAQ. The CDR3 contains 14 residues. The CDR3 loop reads CASSLGMYNQPQHF. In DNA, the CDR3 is TGTGCCAGCAGCTTAGGCATGTACAATCAGCCCCAGCATTTT.

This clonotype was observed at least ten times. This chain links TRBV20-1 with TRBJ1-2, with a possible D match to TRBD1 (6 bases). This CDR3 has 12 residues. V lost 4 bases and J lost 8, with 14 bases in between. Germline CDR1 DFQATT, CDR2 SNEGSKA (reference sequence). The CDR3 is CSAKEGGRGYTF. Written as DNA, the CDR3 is TGCAGTGCTAAAGAAGGGGGGCGCGGCTACACCTTC.